These 9 T cell receptor beta chains originate from one sample sequenced in a study of shared clonotypes between healthy human individuals. Generated by immunoSEQ multiplex PCR, the TCRdb table keeps only in-frame clones and is missing some. In the table there are 2 million to 3 million clones, over 85% of which are singletons. Sequencing used naive CD4+ T cells from PBMCs. The subset: CD45RA+ positively selected. Receptors were obtained from a man aged 18 to 30 in good health. Some clones in this sample may be carry-over from other donors' samples.

The chain couples TRBV7-6 to TRBJ2-7; D unclear. The CDR3 runs 12 residues. Trimming removed 5 bases at V and 5 bases at J, with 10 bases between. Germline V gene lookup returns CDR1 SGHVS and CDR2 FNYEAQ. The CDR3: CASSKGAHEQYF. CDR3 in DNA: TGTGCCAGCAGCAAAGGAGCCCACGAGCAGTACTTC.

This clone has just a few counts. This chain links TRBV30 with TRBJ1-4; no clear D gene. Trimming left V 2 bases short and J 8 bases short, with 3 bases between. This CDR3 region has 10 residues. Germline V gene sequence: CDR1 GTSNPN, CDR2 SVGIG (reference sequence). The CDR3: CAWSHEKLFF. CDR3 bases: TGTGCCTGGAGTCACGAAAAACTGTTTTTT.

Turning to this clone: The sample has other DNA sequences that encode this CDR3 too. This chain connects TRBV5-1 to TRBJ1-5; no definite D call. V shed 0 bases and J shed 2 bases, with 6 bases lying between them. The CDR3 runs to 14 residues. The germline V gene has CDR1 SGHRS and CDR2 YFSETQ. CDR3 in DNA: TGCGCCAGCAGCTTGGACAGCGGCAATCAGCCCCAGCATTTT. This gives the protein CASSLDSGNQPQHF.

The chain employs TRBV9 and TRBJ2-3, with TRBD2 identical over 10 bases. Per the germline V gene, CDR1 is SGDLS and CDR2 is YYNGEE. This CDR3 contains 16 residues. With V trimmed by 4 bases and J by 4 bases, 9 bases remained unmatched. DNA for the CDR3: TGTGCCAGCAGCCCGGGGAAAAGCGGGAGGGCAGATACGCAGTATTTT. It codes for CASSPGKSGRADTQYF.

The chain recombines TRBV5-1 with TRBJ2-5, with TRBD2 matching 8 bases. This CDR3 is 15 amino acids long. CDR1 and CDR2 from the germline V gene are SGHRS and YFSETQ. With V trimmed by 4 bases and J by 5 bases, 10 bases remained unmatched. The CDR3 sequence: CASSRTSGPPETQYF. The CDR3 coding sequence is TGCGCCAGCAGCCGTACTAGCGGCCCCCCGGAGACCCAGTACTTC.

The J gene is TRBJ2-7, the V gene TRBV28, with D hard to call. The CDR3 covers 11 residues. In germline, CDR1 is MDHEN, CDR2 SYDVKM. The V gene lost 2 bases and the J gene lost 12 bases, with 11 bases spanning the gap. The CDR3 here is CASSLRLDMYF. The DNA for the CDR3 is TGTGCCAGCAGTTTAAGGCTCGACATGTACTTC.

The chain joins TRBV5-4 to TRBJ2-1; 7 bases are shared with TRBD2. Germline V gene lookup returns CDR1 SGHNT and CDR2 YYREEE (reference sequence). The CDR3 length is 16 residues. The ends lost 4 bases at V and 8 bases at J; junction bases unmatched: 15. Here the CDR3 DNA reads TGTGCCAGCAGCCAACGACTAGCCGGATTTTTCGATGAGCAGTTCTTC. It translates to CASSQRLAGFFDEQFF.

This CDR3 reads CASGPRVWDGNGYTF. CDR3 bases: TGTGCTAGTGGCCCACGTGTCTGGGATGGCAATGGCTACACCTTC. The chain combines TRBV12-5 with TRBJ1-2; D is uncertain. Deletions cut 6 bases from V and 6 bases from J, with 20 bases between. Germline V lookup: CDR1 LGHNT, CDR2 FRNRAP. The CDR3 loop spans 15 amino acids.

The rearrangement joins TRBV11-1 to TRBJ2-3; D might be TRBD2 (5 bases). Trimming removed 0 bases from V and 3 bases from J, with 10 bases in between. Germline V gene lookup returns CDR1 SGHAT and CDR2 FQDESV (reference sequence). This CDR3 is 15 amino acids long. CDR3 residues: CASSLALSGTDTQYF. In nucleotides, the CDR3 is TGTGCCAGCAGCTTAGCGTTGTCGGGGACAGATACGCAGTATTTT.